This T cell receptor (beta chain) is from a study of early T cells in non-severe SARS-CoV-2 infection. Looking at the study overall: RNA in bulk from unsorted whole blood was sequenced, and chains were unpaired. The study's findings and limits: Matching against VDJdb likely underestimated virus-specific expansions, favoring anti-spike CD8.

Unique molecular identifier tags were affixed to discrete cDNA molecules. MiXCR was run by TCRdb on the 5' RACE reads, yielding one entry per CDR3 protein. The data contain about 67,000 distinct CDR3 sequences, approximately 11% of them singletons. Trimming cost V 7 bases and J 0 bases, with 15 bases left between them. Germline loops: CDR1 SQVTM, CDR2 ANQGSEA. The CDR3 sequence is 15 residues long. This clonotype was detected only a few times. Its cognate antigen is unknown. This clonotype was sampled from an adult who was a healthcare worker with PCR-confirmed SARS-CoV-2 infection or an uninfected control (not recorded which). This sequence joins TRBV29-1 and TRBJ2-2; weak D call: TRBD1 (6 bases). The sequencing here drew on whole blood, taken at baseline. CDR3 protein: CSAAPGTTNTGELFF. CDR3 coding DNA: TGCAGCGCCGCCCCGGGGACAACGAACACCGGGGAGCTGTTTTTT.